This TCR beta chain stems from a study of cytomegalovirus exposure and HLA in healthy donors (dated by TCRdb to the late 2010s). Notes on the research overall: An earlier analysis of some 500 of the donors reported 250 to 350 Gb of sequence data and 117 million unique TCR beta sequences from some 180 million T cells. A later analysis re-analyzed previously published TCR beta repertoires from 500 to 700 donors and added high-resolution HLA genotyping to study TCR occurrence patterns. The T cell repertoires of 666 subjects were profiled by immunosequencing and related to cytomegalovirus serostatus. Along with the approximately 600-subject first cohort, a separate validation cohort of some 130 different subjects was used. The study combined high-throughput TCR immunosequencing, statistical association of individual TCRs with disease status, and machine learning to predict cytomegalovirus infection status. On average, around 240,000 unique TCR beta nucleotide sequences were sequenced per donor among 350 to 400 genotyped donors of the cohort, with around 19% of those sequences being non-productive. An early release that covered roughly 600 HLA-typed donors contained about 300 gigabases of sequencing data and roughly 84 million unique TCR sequences. Typing coverage differed by locus: A, B, C, DRB1 and DQB1 were typed in about 629-630 donors, DQA1 in around 500, DPA1 in 600 to 610, and DPB1 in just under 490. Donor age, sex, ethnicity and CMV serostatus were collected together with the repertoire data. Among the approximately 400 genotyped donors, around 81% belonged to the genetic ancestry cluster associated with self-reported Caucasian donors. In the later analysis, no new phenotypic data were used to find candidate immune exposures; instead, reliance was placed on TCR beta sequences and their occurrence across donors. To decide whether each TCR beta V gene segment behaved as functional or pseudogenic, an earlier analysis of approximately 590 of the donors relied on high-throughput TCR beta sequencing. Every discovery cohort repertoire had been produced on one sequencing platform. The study was designed to test whether signatures of past pathogen exposure could be identified by cataloging public T cell receptors. HLA typing covered class I and class II loci at four-digit resolution. Roughly 5 DR-DQ haplotypes were handled as single units for association and clustering because linkage in the cohort was strong. A later genetic analysis used genome-wide SNP genotypes for about three fifths of the 666 donors, treating that subset as a discovery cohort.

The library was made by the immunoSEQ multiplex PCR assay. For the multiplex PCR, a mixture combining 60 forward primers for TCR Vbeta segments and 13 reverse primers for TCR Jbeta segments was used. A multiplex PCR assay on genomic DNA amplified the CDR3 region of rearranged TCR beta genes. Amplified TCR beta libraries were sequenced as 87-base-pair reads on the Illumina HiSeq System. The authors' analysis ran thus. A later analysis tallied roughly 80 million unique TCR beta chains across the approximately 670 repertoires, and some 10 million of those chains were shared by two or more donors. Raw reads were error-corrected and collapsed into unique sequences with a nearest-neighbor algorithm that merged closely related sequences to remove PCR and sequencing errors. CDR3 sequences were aligned to IMGT reference sequences to assign V, D and J gene segments. For a sequence to be retained, at least a six-nucleotide match to both a V gene segment and a J gene segment was required. A rearrangement counted as productive if the CDR3 had no stop codons and remained in frame with V and J, and every other rearrangement counted as non-productive. CDR3 was defined according to IMGT convention as the region running from the second conserved V-encoded cysteine to the conserved J-encoded phenylalanine. The earlier analysis of fewer than 750 of the donors excluded sequences that lacked an unambiguous match to a single V gene segment. In an earlier analysis of about 590 of the donors, a V segment was called functional when productive rearrangements were above 56.7%, and segregating when the standard deviation between donors exceeded 5%. A statistical classification framework was built to diagnose cytomegalovirus status from the catalog of TCR beta chain sequences. A later analysis assigned V and J genes by comparing TCR nucleotide sequences with IMGT/GENE-DB human TR gene sequences. Using the TCRdist pipeline, a later analysis assigned CDR3 sequences along with most-parsimonious VDJ recombination scenarios. In a later analysis, every TCR beta chain was defined by the combination of its CDR3 amino acid sequence and its V-gene family, and reads without a unique V-gene family were dropped. In a later analysis, 500 to 650 highly shared, low-generation-probability nucleotide sequences were removed to address suspected cross-contamination and a sequencing artifact. For each public chain, a later analysis derived a clonal expansion index from normalized ranks of inferred template counts within each repertoire. A later analysis computed generation probabilities with a VDJ recombination model fitted to out-of-frame rearrangements, and checked the results against IGoR. Hypergeometric tests were used in a later analysis to score TCR-TCR, TCR-HLA and TCR-CMV co-occurrence, with a repertoire-size bias correction applied to the TCR pairs. To estimate false discovery rates, a later analysis permuted the HLA or CMV assignments 20 times. In a later analysis, co-occurring TCRs were grouped using DBSCAN, and TCRdist sequence similarity was added for clustering within HLA-allele-positive subsets. Co-occurrence clustering excluded repertoires with fewer than 30,000 or more than 120,000 public chains, plus five with anomalous nucleotide sharing. Imported from immuneACCESS, the table was reduced by TCRdb to in-frame sequences with V and J called. These copies leave out some clones; in studies compared against another copy, an unresolved V gene accounts for under half, and the cause of the remainder is not known. That table furnishes V, J and clone size, whereas the DNA furnished D and trimming. In all, the sample holds around 130,000 clones, and roughly 87% of those were seen once. The top ten hold 0.5% to 0.65% of the sample.

Via the germline V gene (reference sequence), CDR1 is MNHEY and CDR2 SMNVEV. V trim: 6 bases; J trim: 6 bases; unmatched bases: 5. There are 15 amino acids in the CDR3, from cysteine to phenylalanine inclusive. The kept DNA is CDR3 alone, 45 bases in frame from the first base. Overall study results and their limits: Linkage disequilibrium might explain the correlated functional status among segregating V segments, but an unknown experimental factor could not be ruled out. The classifier was reported to diagnose cytomegalovirus status with high specificity and sensitivity in both the original cohort and the validation cohort. At a false discovery rate of 0.05, a later analysis linked about 17,000 TCR beta sequences to specific HLA alleles. Compared with equally common non-associated chains, HLA-associated TCR beta chains in a later analysis were more clonally expanded and had lower generation probabilities. Because counts were too low, more than 15 rarely observed V segments, including chromosome 9 orphons, were excluded from the earlier analysis of around 640 of the donors. The cohort was sequenced for TCR beta chains only, and without alpha or paired-chain data the features that could be detected were limited. In a later genetic analysis, fewer N-insertions in productive TCRs were reported among donors in an Asian-associated ancestry cluster than the roughly 670-donor mean. In a later analysis, most CMV-associated TCR beta chains were found to appear HLA-restricted, with HLA associations seemingly driven largely by CMV exposure. Strong co-occurrence of HLA alleles, especially DR and DQ, made assigning TCR associations to individual alleles difficult. The authors suggested that the approach could potentially be extended to other disease states and immunological phenotypes. In an earlier analysis of some 500 of the donors, most TCR beta V segments appeared in productive rearrangements about 87% or about 30% of the time, broadly matching IMGT annotations. According to a later analysis, parvovirus B19, influenza, CMV and Epstein-Barr virus appeared linked to several top co-occurrence clusters. A cluster of highly shared sequence variants was judged likely to represent a technical artifact of the sequencing pipeline. In the study, 150 to 200 TCR beta chains were listed as associated with cytomegalovirus. A later genetic analysis associated a missense DCLRE1C variant with V-gene and J-gene trimming of TCR beta chains, and an independent cohort replicated the association. A later analysis found that TCR association rates varied across HLA loci, with DRB1 alleles showing the most associated TCRs and HLA-C alleles the fewest. A further reported finding was that TCR beta sequences accurately predicted the HLA-A and HLA-B alleles for most subjects in the first cohort. The presence/absence analyses assumed that sequencing depth was roughly uniform across donors, and that assumption may not be true. For the cohort, immune exposure information was limited to CMV serostatus. In vitro tests confirmed that a few of the cytomegalovirus-associated TCR beta chains recognize cytomegalovirus antigens. Because HLA typing was unavailable for some donors at each locus, only the typed subset was used in association tests. Most TCR sequences were observed very rarely across donors, whereas some public TCRs were present in many individuals. The 87-base-pair reads could not distinguish some IMGT-functional V segments, including TRBV6-2 and TRBV6-3, so those segments were excluded.

Regarding this clone: Which antigen it targets is not known. Base qualities were left out, and no much larger clone turns up one base away.

The cohort consisted of 600 or so healthy bone marrow donors. At the time of sampling, all cohort members were nominally healthy, though unrecorded immune exposures were likely present. The donor was CMV seronegative and was included in the group of over 300 seronegative cohort members. A peripheral blood sample was collected from each donor, and TCR beta sequencing was performed on peripheral blood mononuclear cells. Genomic DNA was extracted from the blood cell samples with the Qiagen DNeasy Blood Extraction Kit. This receptor chain uses TRBV27 and TRBJ1-6; the central 10 bases match TRBD1. Sequenced input: PBMCs. The sequence came from a middle-aged woman in good health and CMV-seronegative. The bases are TGTGCCAGCAGAGCCGGGACAGGGGTTAATTCACCCCTCCACTTT. Translated, this gives CASRAGTGVNSPLHF.